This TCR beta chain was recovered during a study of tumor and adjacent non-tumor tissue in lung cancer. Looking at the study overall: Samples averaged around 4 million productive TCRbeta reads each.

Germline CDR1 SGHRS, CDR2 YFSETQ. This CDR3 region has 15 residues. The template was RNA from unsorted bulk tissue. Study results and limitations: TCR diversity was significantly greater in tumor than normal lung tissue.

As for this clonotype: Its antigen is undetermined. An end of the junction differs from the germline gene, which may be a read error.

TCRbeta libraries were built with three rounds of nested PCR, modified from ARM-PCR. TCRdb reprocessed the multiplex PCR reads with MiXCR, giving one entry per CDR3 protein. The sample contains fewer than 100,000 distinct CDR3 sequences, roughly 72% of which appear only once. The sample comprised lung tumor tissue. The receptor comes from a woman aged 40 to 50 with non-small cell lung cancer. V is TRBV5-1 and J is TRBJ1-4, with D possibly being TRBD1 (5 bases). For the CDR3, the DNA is TGCGCCAGCGGCTTGGTAAGCCCAGGGCCTGAAAAACCGTTTTTT. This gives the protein CASGLVSPGPEKPFF.